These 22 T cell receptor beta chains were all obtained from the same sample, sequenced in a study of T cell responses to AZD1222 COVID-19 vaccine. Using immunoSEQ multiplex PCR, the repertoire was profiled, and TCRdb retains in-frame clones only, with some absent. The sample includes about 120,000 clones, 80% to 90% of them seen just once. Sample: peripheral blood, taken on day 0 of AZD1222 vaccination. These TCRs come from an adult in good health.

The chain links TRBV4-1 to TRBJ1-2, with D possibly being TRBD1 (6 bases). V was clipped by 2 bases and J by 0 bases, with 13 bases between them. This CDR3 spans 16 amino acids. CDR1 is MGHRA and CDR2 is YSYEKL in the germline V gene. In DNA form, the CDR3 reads TGCGCCAGCAGCCAAAGGGACATACTTCCTAACTATGGCTACACCTTC. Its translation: CASSQRDILPNYGYTF.

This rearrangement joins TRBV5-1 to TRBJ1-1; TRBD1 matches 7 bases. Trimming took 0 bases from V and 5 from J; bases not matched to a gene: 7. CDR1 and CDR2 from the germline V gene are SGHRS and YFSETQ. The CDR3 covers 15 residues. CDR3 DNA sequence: TGCGCCAGCAGCTTGGGGACAGGTTGGAGGACTGAAGCTTTCTTT. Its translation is CASSLGTGWRTEAFF.

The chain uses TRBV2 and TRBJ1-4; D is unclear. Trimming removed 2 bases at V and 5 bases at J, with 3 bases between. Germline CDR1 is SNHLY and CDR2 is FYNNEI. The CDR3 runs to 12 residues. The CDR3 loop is CASSEQNEKLFF. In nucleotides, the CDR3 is TGTGCCAGCAGTGAACAGAATGAAAAACTGTTTTTT.

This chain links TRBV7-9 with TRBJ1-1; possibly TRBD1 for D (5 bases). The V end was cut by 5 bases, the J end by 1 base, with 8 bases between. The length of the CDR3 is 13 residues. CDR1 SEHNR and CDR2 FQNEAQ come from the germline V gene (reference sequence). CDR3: CASSDQGNTEAFF. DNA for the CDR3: TGTGCCAGCAGCGATCAGGGGAACACTGAAGCTTTCTTT.

The CDR3 loop reads CASSRTVGYGELFF. Written as DNA, the CDR3 is TGCGCCAGCAGCCGGACGGTGGGTTACGGGGAGCTGTTTTTT. V gene TRBV10-1 combines with J gene TRBJ2-2; D not certain. Germline lookup yields CDR1 WNHNN and CDR2 SYGVQD (reference sequence). V lost 6 bases and J 7 bases, leaving 15 bases between the germline ends. The CDR3 sequence is 14 residues long.

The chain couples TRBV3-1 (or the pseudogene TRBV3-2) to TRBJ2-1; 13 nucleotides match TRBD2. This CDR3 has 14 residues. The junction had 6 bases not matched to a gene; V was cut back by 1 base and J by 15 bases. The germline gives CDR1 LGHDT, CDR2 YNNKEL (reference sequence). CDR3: CASSQVLAGGPPFF. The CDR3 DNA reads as TGTGCCAGCAGCCAAGTACTAGCGGGGGGGCCGCCGTTCTTC.

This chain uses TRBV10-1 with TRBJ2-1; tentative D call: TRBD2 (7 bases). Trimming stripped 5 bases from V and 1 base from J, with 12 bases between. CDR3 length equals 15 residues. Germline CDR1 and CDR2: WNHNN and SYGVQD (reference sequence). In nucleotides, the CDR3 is TGCGCCAGCAGTTCGGGGGGCAGTTCCTACAATGAGCAGTTCTTC. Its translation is CASSSGGSSYNEQFF.

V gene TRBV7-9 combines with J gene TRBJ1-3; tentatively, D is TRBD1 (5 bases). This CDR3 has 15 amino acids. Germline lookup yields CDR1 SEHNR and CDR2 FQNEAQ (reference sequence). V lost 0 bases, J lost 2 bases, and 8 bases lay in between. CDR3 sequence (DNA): TGTGCCAGCAGCTTAGCCGGGGGAACTGGAAACACCATATATTTT. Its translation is CASSLAGGTGNTIYF.

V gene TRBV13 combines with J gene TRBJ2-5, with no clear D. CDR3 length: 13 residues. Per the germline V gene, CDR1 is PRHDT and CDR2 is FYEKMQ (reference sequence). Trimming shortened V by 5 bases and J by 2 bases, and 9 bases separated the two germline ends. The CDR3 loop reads CASSPETQETQYF. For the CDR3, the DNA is TGTGCCAGCAGCCCAGAAACTCAAGAGACCCAGTACTTC.

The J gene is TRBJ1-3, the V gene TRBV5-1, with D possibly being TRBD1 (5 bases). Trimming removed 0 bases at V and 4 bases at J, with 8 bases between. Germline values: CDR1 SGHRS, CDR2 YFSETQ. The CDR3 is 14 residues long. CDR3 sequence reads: CASSLGQGGNTIYF. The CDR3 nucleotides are TGCGCCAGCAGCTTGGGGCAGGGAGGAAACACCATATATTTT.

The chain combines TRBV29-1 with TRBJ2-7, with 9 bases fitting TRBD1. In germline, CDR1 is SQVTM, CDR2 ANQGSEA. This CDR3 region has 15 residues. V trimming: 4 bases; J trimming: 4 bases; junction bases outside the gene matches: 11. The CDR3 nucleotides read TGCAGCGTTGGGGAGAGTACAGGGGGCGCGTACGAGCAGTACTTC. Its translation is CSVGESTGGAYEQYF.

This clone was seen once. CDR3 in DNA: TGTGCCTGGAGTAGGCAGGGGGGGAACACTGAAGCTTTCTTT. Its protein is CAWSRQGGNTEAFF. The chain joins TRBV30 to TRBJ1-1; 7 bases fit TRBD1. Germline V gene sequence: CDR1 GTSNPN, CDR2 SVGIG (reference sequence). The CDR3 sequence is 14 residues long. The V segment lost 2 bases and the J segment 1 base; nucleotides outside the gene matches: 4. The full variable domain, completed using reference TRBV30 and TRBJ1-1, is SQTIHQWPATLVQPVGSPLSLECTVEGTSNPNLYWYRQAAGRGLQLLFYSVGIGQISSEVPQNLSASRPQDRQFILSSKKLLLSDSGFYLCAWSRQGGNTEAFFGQGTRLTVV.

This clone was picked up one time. This chain's CDR3 is CASKPDRGRSPNYNEQFF. CDR3 nucleotides: TGTGCCAGTAAGCCGGACAGGGGCCGCTCCCCGAACTACAATGAGCAGTTCTTC. The rearrangement uses TRBV19 and TRBJ2-1, with TRBD1 matching over 9 bases. Germline trimming cut 7 bases from V and 3 bases from J; bases unmatched to any gene: 16. The germline gives CDR1 LNHDA, CDR2 SQIVND (reference sequence). The CDR3 consists of 18 residues.

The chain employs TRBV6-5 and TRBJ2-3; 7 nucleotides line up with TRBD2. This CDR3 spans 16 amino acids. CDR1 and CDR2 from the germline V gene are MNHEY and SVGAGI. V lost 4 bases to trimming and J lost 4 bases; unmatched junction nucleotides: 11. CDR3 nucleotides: TGTGCCAGCAGTTCCCCCCGGGGGGAAAGACCAGATACGCAGTATTTT. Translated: CASSSPRGERPDTQYF.

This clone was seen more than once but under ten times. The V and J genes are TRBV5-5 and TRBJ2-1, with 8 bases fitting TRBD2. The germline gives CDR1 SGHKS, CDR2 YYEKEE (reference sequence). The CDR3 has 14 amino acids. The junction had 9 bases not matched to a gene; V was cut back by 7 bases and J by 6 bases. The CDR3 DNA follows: TGTGCCAGCTCCCTCAGCGGGGGTACCAATGAGCAGTTCTTC. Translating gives CASSLSGGTNEQFF.

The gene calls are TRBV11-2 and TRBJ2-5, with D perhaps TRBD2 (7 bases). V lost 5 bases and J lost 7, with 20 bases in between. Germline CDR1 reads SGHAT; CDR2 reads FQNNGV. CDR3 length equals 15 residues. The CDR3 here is CASSRPAGAMGTQYF. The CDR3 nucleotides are TGTGCCAGCAGCCGGCCGGCGGGGGCGATGGGGACCCAGTACTTC.

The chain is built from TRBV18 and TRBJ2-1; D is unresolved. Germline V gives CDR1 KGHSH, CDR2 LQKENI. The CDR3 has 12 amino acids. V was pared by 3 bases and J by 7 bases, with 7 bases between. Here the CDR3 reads CASSPVGNEQFF. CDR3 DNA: TGTGCCAGCTCACCCGTTGGGAATGAGCAGTTCTTC.

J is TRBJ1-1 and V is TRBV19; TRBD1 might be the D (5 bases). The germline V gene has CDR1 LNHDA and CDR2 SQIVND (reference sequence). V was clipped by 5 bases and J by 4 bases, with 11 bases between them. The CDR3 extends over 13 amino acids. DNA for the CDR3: TGTGCCAGTAGTCGCAGTCAGGGCACTGAAGCTTTCTTT. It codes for CASSRSQGTEAFF.

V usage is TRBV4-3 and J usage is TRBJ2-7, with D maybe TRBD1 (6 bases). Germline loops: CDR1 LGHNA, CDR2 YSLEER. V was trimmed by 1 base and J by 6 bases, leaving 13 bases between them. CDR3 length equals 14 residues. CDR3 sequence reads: CASSQATGIGEQYF. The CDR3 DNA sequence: TGCGCCAGCAGCCAAGCAACAGGGATTGGCGAGCAGTACTTC.

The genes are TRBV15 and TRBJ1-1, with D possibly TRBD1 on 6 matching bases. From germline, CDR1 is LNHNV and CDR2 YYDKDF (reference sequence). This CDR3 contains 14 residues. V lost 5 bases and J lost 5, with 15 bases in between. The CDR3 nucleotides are TGTGCCACCAGCGGCAGCCTGGGGGCGACTGAAGCTTTCTTT. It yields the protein CATSGSLGATEAFF.

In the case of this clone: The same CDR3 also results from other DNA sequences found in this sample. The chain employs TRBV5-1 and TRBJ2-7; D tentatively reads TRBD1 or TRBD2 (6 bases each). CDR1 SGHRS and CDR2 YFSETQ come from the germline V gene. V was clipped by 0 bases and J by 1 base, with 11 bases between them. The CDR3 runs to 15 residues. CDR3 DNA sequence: TGCGCCAGCAGCTTGGCCGGGGGCAGTTCCTACGAGCAGTACTTC. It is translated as CASSLAGGSSYEQYF.

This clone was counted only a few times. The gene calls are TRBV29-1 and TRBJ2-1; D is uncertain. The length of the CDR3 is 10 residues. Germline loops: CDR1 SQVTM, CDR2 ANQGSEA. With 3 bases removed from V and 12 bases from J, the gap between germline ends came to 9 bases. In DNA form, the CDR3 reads TGCAGCGTTGAGGGTCGGTGGCAGTTCTTC. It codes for CSVEGRWQFF.